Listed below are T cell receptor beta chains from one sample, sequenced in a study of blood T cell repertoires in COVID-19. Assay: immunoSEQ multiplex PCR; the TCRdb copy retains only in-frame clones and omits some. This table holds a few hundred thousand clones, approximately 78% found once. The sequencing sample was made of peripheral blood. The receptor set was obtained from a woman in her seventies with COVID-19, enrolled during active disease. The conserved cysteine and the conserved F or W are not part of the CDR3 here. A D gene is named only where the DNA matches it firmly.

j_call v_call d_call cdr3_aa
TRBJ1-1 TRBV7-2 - ASSLALTGAMNTEAF
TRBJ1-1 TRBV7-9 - ASSLEGGLGEAF
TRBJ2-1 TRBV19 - ASSRGDSYNEQF
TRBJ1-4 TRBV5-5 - ASSLGGGAQRKLF
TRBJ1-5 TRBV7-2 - ASRDREGNQPQH
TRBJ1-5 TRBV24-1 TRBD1 ATSDPGQGGQPQH
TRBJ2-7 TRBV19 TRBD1 ASSTRQGSYEQY
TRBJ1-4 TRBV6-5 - ASSTRLQDEKLF
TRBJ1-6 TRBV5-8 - ASSLTFSPLH
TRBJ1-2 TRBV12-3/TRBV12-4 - ASSLLPGNGYT
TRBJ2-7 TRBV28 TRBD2 ASIISAGPSYEQY
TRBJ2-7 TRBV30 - AWSVSQGSYEQY
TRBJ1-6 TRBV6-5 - ASSYLGKSGSPLH
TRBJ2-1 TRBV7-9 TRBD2 ASSQAGGPVEQF
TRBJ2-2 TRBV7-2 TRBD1 ASGRDRVTGELF
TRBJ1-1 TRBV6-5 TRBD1 ASRPGQGRNTEAF
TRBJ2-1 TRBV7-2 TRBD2 ASSLVAGGPQF
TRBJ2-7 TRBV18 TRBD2 ASAVTSGSYEQY
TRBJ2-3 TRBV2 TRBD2 ASGPGGSTDTQY
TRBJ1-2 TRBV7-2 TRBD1 ASSSWTGRGGDYGYT
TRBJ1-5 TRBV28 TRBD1 ATRDRPNQPQH
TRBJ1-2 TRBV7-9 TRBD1 ASSPQGGYGYT
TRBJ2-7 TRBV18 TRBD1 ASSRQGPYEQY
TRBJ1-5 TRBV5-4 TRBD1 ASSLDRGSNQPQH
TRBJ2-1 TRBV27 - ASSFAGSMREQF
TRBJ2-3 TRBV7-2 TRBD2 ASSLTSGGGTDTQY
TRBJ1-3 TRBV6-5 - ASSYRPGVSGNTIY
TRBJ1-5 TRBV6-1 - ASSEQGRTNQPQH
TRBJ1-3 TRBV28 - ASSQGIGNTIY
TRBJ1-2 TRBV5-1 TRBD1 ASSLTLTGKGHGYT
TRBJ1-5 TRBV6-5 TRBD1 ASREGQGFGQPQH
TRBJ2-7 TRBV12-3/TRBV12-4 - ASSPNRFGEQY
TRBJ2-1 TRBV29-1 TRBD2 SLWGGSTNEQF
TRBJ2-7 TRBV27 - ASSSKIRYRAVYEQY
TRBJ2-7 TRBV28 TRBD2 ASRRLAGGGEQY
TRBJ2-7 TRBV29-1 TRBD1 SVVAGGVGL
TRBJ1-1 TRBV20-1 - SASFLANTEAF
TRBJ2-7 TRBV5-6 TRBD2 ASSPVGTRDLGQY
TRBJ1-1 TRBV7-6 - ASSLIGQGMGEAF
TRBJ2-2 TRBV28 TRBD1 ASSFRGINTGELF
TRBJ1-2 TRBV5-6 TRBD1 ASSPGQGARYYGYT
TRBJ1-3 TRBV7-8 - ASSPTGQRRNTIY
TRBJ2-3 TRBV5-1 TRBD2 ASSLLGGNTDTQY
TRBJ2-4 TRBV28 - ASLRRSANIQY
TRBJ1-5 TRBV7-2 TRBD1 ASSLTGGAQPQH
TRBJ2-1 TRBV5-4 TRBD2 ASSFSPQAGKQF